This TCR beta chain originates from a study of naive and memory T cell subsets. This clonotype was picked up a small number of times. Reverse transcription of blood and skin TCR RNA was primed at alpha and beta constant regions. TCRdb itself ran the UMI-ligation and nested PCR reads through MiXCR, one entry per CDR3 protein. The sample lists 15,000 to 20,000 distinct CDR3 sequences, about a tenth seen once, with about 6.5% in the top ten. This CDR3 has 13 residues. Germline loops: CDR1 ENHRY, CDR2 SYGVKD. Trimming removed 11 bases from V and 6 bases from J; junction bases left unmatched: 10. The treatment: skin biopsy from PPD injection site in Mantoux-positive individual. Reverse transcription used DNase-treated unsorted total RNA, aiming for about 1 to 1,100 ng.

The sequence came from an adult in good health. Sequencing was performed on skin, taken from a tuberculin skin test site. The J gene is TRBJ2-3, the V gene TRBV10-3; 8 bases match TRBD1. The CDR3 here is CASGTRGPDTQYF. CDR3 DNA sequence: TGTGCCTCGGGTACCAGGGGGCCGGATACGCAGTATTTT.